A single T cell receptor beta chain is shown here with its context. Its antigen remains unidentified. The same CDR3 can be traced to other DNA sequences in this sample. V was clipped by 0 bases and J by 2 bases; unmatched bases: 4. The CDR3 runs 16 residues. Germline CDR1 and CDR2: SGHDN and FVKESK. The record originates from a study of cytomegalovirus exposure and HLA in healthy donors. Overall study findings and caveats: Some V segments, TRBV6-2 and TRBV6-3 among them, were indistinguishable and were therefore excluded.

Primers for the PCR totalled 60 Vbeta and 13 Jbeta. TCRdb keeps only in-frame clones here, not all; method: immunoSEQ multiplex PCR. The repertoire holds about 130,000 clones, around 80% seen once, with approximately 3% in the top ten. Sequenced sample: PBMCs. The rearrangement joins TRBV14 to TRBJ1-2; 9 bases agree with TRBD1. This clonotype originated in a boy younger than 10 in good health and CMV-seronegative. The CDR3 reads CASSQDLGQGNYGYTF. CDR3 in DNA: TGTGCCAGCAGCCAAGATCTAGGACAGGGGAACTATGGCTACACCTTC.